These 24 T cell receptor beta chains were sequenced from one sample in a study of cytomegalovirus exposure and HLA in healthy donors. The PCR employed 60 Vbeta primers together with 13 Jbeta primers. The assay was immunoSEQ multiplex PCR, and TCRdb's table has in-frame clones only and misses some. The profile shows 130,000 to 150,000 clones, 60% to 80% of them singletons. What was sequenced was PBMCs. These receptors were collected from a male donor in good health and CMV-seronegative.

The V call is TRBV27, the J call TRBJ2-3; 7 nucleotides match TRBD2. The V gene's germline CDR1 is MNHEY and CDR2 SMNVEV (reference sequence). The CDR3 covers 15 residues. Losses at the gene ends were 4 bases for V and 0 bases for J; bases not matched to a gene: 4. In DNA, the CDR3 is TGTGCCAGCAGTTACACAGCGGGGAGCACAGATACGCAGTATTTT. This translates into CASSYTAGSTDTQYF.

The chain joins TRBV5-1 to TRBJ1-1; 12 nucleotides match TRBD1. The J segment lost 7 bases and the V segment lost 6 bases, leaving 19 bases of the junction unmatched. CDR3 length: 18 amino acids. Germline V gene lookup returns CDR1 SGHRS and CDR2 YFSETQ. The CDR3 bases are TGCGCCAGCAACCCCCGGAGGGGACAGGGGGCGCAAGAAGATGAAGCTTTCTTT. This gives the protein CASNPRRGQGAQEDEAFF. Full variable domain (rest looked up from reference TRBV5-1 and TRBJ1-1): KAGVTQTPRYLIKTRGQQVTLSCSPISGHRSVSWYQQTPGQGLQFLFEYFSETQRNKGNFPGRFSGRQFSNSRSEMNVSTLELGDSALYLCASNPRRGQGAQEDEAFFGQGTRLTVV.

This chain connects TRBV9 to TRBJ1-1; D is possibly TRBD1 (5 bases). The germline gives CDR1 SGDLS, CDR2 YYNGEE. V was shortened by 3 bases and J by 1 base, with 13 bases between the two germline ends. This CDR3 has 15 residues. Here the CDR3 reads CASSAHRLANTEAFF. CDR3 nucleotide sequence: TGTGCCAGCAGCGCCCACAGGTTAGCGAACACTGAAGCTTTCTTT.

This clone has just a few counts. J is TRBJ1-6 and V is TRBV6-6; no clear D gene. V was trimmed by 8 bases and J by 1 base, leaving 3 bases between them. Germline V gene sequence: CDR1 MNHNY, CDR2 SVGAGI (reference sequence). This CDR3 has 12 residues. The CDR3 region has the DNA TGTGCCAGCCGTTCCTATAATTCACCCCTCCACTTT. This sequence encodes CASRSYNSPLHF.

This chain joins TRBV7-2 and TRBJ2-5; D unclear. Germline V gene data show CDR1 as SGHTA and CDR2 as FQGNSA. The CDR3 totals 13 residues. V was trimmed by 3 bases and J by 3 bases, leaving 8 bases between them. CDR3 loop: CASSFRREETQYF. Written as DNA, the CDR3 is TGTGCCAGCAGCTTCCGACGGGAAGAGACCCAGTACTTC.

J is TRBJ2-7 and V is TRBV7-6; 12 bases map to TRBD1. V was pared by 0 bases and J by 7 bases, with 4 bases of the junction left unmatched. This CDR3 is built from 15 residues. Germline CDR1 is SGHVS and CDR2 is FNYEAQ. CDR3 sequence: CASSLAGQGAGEQYF. CDR3 nucleotides: TGTGCCAGCAGCTTAGCGGGACAGGGGGCGGGAGAGCAGTACTTC.

CDR3 nucleotides: TGTGCCAGCAGCTTTGAGCGGGGGCCTTTCAAGACCCAGTACTTC. Translation: CASSFERGPFKTQYF. This chain joins TRBV13 and TRBJ2-5, with 8 bases fitting TRBD2. The V gene end was trimmed by 3 bases and the J gene end by 6 bases; junction bases not matched to a gene: 9. Germline CDR1 PRHDT, CDR2 FYEKMQ (reference sequence). This CDR3 has 15 amino acids.

The chain is built from TRBV6-6 and TRBJ2-7; no clear D. V was trimmed by 5 bases and J by 4 bases, leaving 6 bases between them. The CDR3 runs 11 residues. Germline V CDR1 and CDR2: MNHNY, SVGAGI (reference sequence). For the CDR3, the DNA is TGTGCCAGCAGTCCGTCTTACGAGCAGTACTTC. It translates to CASSPSYEQYF.

J is TRBJ2-1 and V is TRBV11-2, with TRBD1 identical over 8 bases. Germline V lookup: CDR1 SGHAT, CDR2 FQNNGV. The V gene end was trimmed by 2 bases and the J gene end by 9 bases; junction bases not matched to a gene: 6. CDR3 size: 14 residues. CDR3 DNA: TGTGCCAGCAGCTTAAGAAGACAGGGGCCTGAGCAGTTCTTC. Amino acid sequence: CASSLRRQGPEQFF. Together with reference TRBV11-2 and TRBJ2-1, the CDR3 gives the full variable domain: EAGVAQSPRYKIIEKRQSVAFWCNPISGHATLYWYQQILGQGPKLLIQFQNNGVVDDSQLPKDRFSAERLKGVDSTLKIQPAKLEDSAVYLCASSLRRQGPEQFFGPGTRLTVL.

The CDR3 loop reads CASSFSGTGSYEQYF. The CDR3 DNA reads TGTGCCAGCAGCTTCTCCGGGACAGGGAGCTACGAGCAGTACTTC. The gene calls are TRBV13 and TRBJ2-7; 9 bases are a match to TRBD1. In germline, CDR1 is PRHDT, CDR2 FYEKMQ (reference sequence). After removal of 3 bases from V and 3 bases from J, the junction contained 6 bases not matched to a gene. This CDR3 region has 15 residues.

This chain joins TRBV19 and TRBJ1-6; D remains ambiguous. The CDR3 is 12 residues long. The V and J ends lost 5 bases and 10 bases respectively, with 9 bases between them. Germline CDR1 is LNHDA and CDR2 is SQIVND (reference sequence). Here the CDR3 reads CASSDRGSPLHF. Written as DNA, the CDR3 is TGTGCCAGTAGTGACCGCGGGTCACCCCTCCACTTT.

The chain is built from TRBV28 and TRBJ1-5, with 10 positions matching TRBD1. Trimming at V came to 2 bases and at J to 7 bases, leaving 2 bases not matched to a gene. CDR1 and CDR2 from the germline V gene are MDHEN and SYDVKM. This CDR3 region has 14 residues. The CDR3 DNA reads as TGTGCCAGCAGTTTACGGGACAGGGGACAGCCCCAGCATTTT. Amino acid sequence: CASSLRDRGQPQHF.

V usage is TRBV6-6 and J usage is TRBJ2-1, with 9 bases identical to TRBD1. V was clipped by 8 bases and J by 9 bases; unmatched bases: 5. CDR3 length: 12 amino acids. Looked up from germline, CDR1 is MNHNY and CDR2 is SVGAGI (reference sequence). The CDR3 region has the DNA TGTGCCAGCGGGACAGGGACCGGTGAGCAGTTCTTC. As protein: CASGTGTGEQFF.

This clone has a handful of counts. This chain uses TRBV5-6 with TRBJ2-6, with TRBD1 matching 7 bases. Germline V gene sequence: CDR1 SGHDT, CDR2 YYEEEE. This CDR3 has 15 amino acids. V was clipped by 5 bases and J by 4 bases; unmatched bases: 6. CDR3 sequence reads: CASSNRGRGANVLTF. The CDR3 DNA sequence: TGTGCCAGCAGTAACAGGGGTAGGGGGGCCAACGTCCTGACTTTC.

The J gene is TRBJ2-2, the V gene TRBV10-3, with D perhaps TRBD1 (6 bases). CDR3 length: 13 residues. Between the trimmed V and J ends, which lost 4 bases and 3 bases, there was a span of 6 bases. Germline V lookup: CDR1 ENHRY, CDR2 SYGVKD. The CDR3, as DNA: TGTGCCATCAGTGCAGGGGACACCGGGGAGCTGTTTTTT. It codes for CAISAGDTGELFF.

The rearrangement links TRBV29-1 to TRBJ2-7; D possibly corresponds to TRBD2 (6 bases). The CDR3 spans 13 residues. The V and J ends lost 2 bases and 4 bases respectively, with 12 bases between them. Germline V gives CDR1 SQVTM, CDR2 ANQGSEA. CDR3 loop: CSVESGGGYEQYF. The DNA for the CDR3 is TGCAGCGTTGAATCGGGCGGAGGGTACGAGCAGTACTTC.

The V gene is TRBV5-1, the J gene TRBJ2-1; D call uncertain. Trimming removed 4 bases at V and 9 bases at J, with 11 bases between. The germline V gene encodes CDR1 SGHRS and CDR2 YFSETQ. This CDR3 has 12 residues. CDR3 residues: CASSIRFIEQFF. DNA for the CDR3: TGCGCCAGCAGCATCCGGTTCATTGAGCAGTTCTTC.

CDR3 sequence reads: CASRLPGVPGTEAFF. As DNA, the CDR3 is TGTGCCAGCAGACTCCCGGGGGTACCTGGCACTGAAGCTTTCTTT. The V call is TRBV6-5, the J call TRBJ1-1; TRBD1 might be the D (5 bases). V was cut by 6 bases and J by 4 bases, with 18 bases left in between. There are 15 residues in the CDR3. Germline V gives CDR1 MNHEY, CDR2 SVGAGI.

The rearrangement joins TRBV5-1 to TRBJ2-7; 7 nucleotides match TRBD1. Germline V lookup: CDR1 SGHRS, CDR2 YFSETQ. Unmatched junction bases numbered 7, after V lost 1 base and J lost 6 bases. This CDR3 region has 14 residues. The DNA for the CDR3 is TGCGCCAGCAGCTTGAGACAGGGTCTTGGCGAGCAGTACTTC. It encodes CASSLRQGLGEQYF. The full variable domain, rest sourced from reference TRBV5-1 and TRBJ2-7, is KAGVTQTPRYLIKTRGQQVTLSCSPISGHRSVSWYQQTPGQGLQFLFEYFSETQRNKGNFPGRFSGRQFSNSRSEMNVSTLELGDSALYLCASSLRQGLGEQYFGPGTRLTVT.

The V and J genes are TRBV9 and TRBJ2-5; 11 positions match TRBD1. There are 15 residues in the CDR3. Trimming removed 0 bases from V and 4 bases from J; junction bases left unmatched: 2. Per the germline V gene, CDR1 is SGDLS and CDR2 is YYNGEE. The CDR3 coding sequence is TGTGCCAGCAGCGTAGGGGGGACAGGGGGAGAGACCCAGTACTTC. Amino acids: CASSVGGTGGETQYF.

This chain uses TRBV6-5 with TRBJ1-2, with D maybe TRBD1 (5 bases). In germline, CDR1 is MNHEY, CDR2 SVGAGI. Trimming took off 2 bases at V and 3 bases at J, with 16 bases between the two ends. The CDR3 covers 16 residues. CDR3: CASSYGDSARYYGYTF. In DNA, the CDR3 is TGTGCCAGCAGTTACGGAGACAGTGCCCGATACTATGGCTACACCTTC.

This rearrangement joins TRBV7-3 to TRBJ2-1, with 13 bases aligning to TRBD2. The CDR3 is 17 residues long. Per germline, CDR1 SGHTA and CDR2 FQGTGA. J was trimmed by 5 bases and V by 2 bases; bases with no gene match: 6. This CDR3 reads CASSLLPGLAGDNEQFF. The CDR3 DNA sequence: TGTGCCAGCAGCTTACTACCCGGACTAGCGGGGGACAATGAGCAGTTCTTC. Combining the CDR3 with reference TRBV7-3 and TRBJ2-1 gives the whole variable domain GAGVSQTPSNKVTEKGKYVELRCDPISGHTALYWYRQSLGQGPEFLIYFQGTGAADDSGLPNDRFFAVRPEGSVSTLKIQRTERGDSAVYLCASSLLPGLAGDNEQFFGPGTRLTVL.

This rearrangement joins TRBV29-1 to TRBJ2-3, with TRBD1 matching over 7 bases. Germline CDR1 is SQVTM and CDR2 is ANQGSEA. V dropped 7 bases and J dropped 3; count of bases not matched to a gene: 7. CDR3 length: 13 amino acids. The CDR3 spells CSGYRGFTDTQYF. CDR3 nucleotide sequence: TGCAGCGGATACAGGGGTTTTACAGATACGCAGTATTTT.

The chain is built from TRBV6-5 and TRBJ1-6; 8 bases match TRBD1. Germline V gene sequence: CDR1 MNHEY, CDR2 SVGAGI. The CDR3 is made up of 14 amino acids. After removal of 6 bases from V and 6 bases from J, the junction contained 4 bases not matched to a gene. The CDR3 DNA sequence: TGTGCCAGCAGGCTTCAGGGGGCTAATTCACCCCTCCACTTT. This codes for CASRLQGANSPLHF.